These 10 T cell receptor beta chains originate from one sample sequenced in a study of CD8 T cells in ankylosing spondylitis. One entry per CDR3 protein, called by TCRdb with MiXCR from the 5' RACE reads. The sample yields 290,000 or so distinct CDR3 sequences, less than 25% seen once. Sequencing input: blood, either unsorted or a sorted T cell fraction (not recorded which). These receptors were taken from a female donor with ankylosing spondylitis or in good health (not recorded which).

This clonotype has ten or more counts. The chain uses TRBV7-2 and TRBJ1-1; D remains unclear. From germline, CDR1 is SGHTA and CDR2 FQGNSA. The CDR3 covers 13 residues. The germline V and J ends were trimmed by 3 bases and 4 bases, with 9 bases remaining between them. In nucleotides, the CDR3 is TGTGCCAGCAGCTTGGCAGCTCCCACTGAAGCTTTCTTT. Amino acids: CASSLAAPTEAFF.

The V gene is TRBV6-1, the J gene TRBJ2-5; 10 bases are shared with TRBD1. J lost 5 bases, V lost 7 bases, and 10 bases had no gene match. The CDR3 is 15 amino acids. CDR1 MNHNS and CDR2 SASEGT come from the germline V gene. The DNA of the CDR3 is TGTGCCAGCACTCCAAGGGACAGGGGAGGGGAGACCCAGTACTTC. Encoded protein: CASTPRDRGGETQYF.

This clonotype was seen more than once but under ten times. The chain has TRBV9 and TRBJ2-5; D may be TRBD2 (7 bases). The CDR3 is 15 residues long. Trimming stripped 3 bases from V and 5 bases from J, with 17 bases between. Per the germline V gene, CDR1 is SGDLS and CDR2 is YYNGEE. This CDR3 is CASSEGGGDGETQYF. The DNA for the CDR3 is TGTGCCAGCAGCGAGGGAGGGGGAGACGGGGAGACCCAGTACTTC.

The DNA of the CDR3 is TGTGCCAGCAGCCCTTATAGGGGGAAAGAGACCCAGTACTTC. Its translation: CASSPYRGKETQYF. The chain uses TRBV5-5 and TRBJ2-5, with D possibly matching TRBD1 (6 bases). With 4 bases removed from V and 3 bases from J, the gap between germline ends came to 13 bases. The germline gives CDR1 SGHKS, CDR2 YYEKEE (reference sequence). The CDR3 contains 14 residues.

CDR3 DNA: TGTGCTAGTGGAAGGACAGGGTCCAAAACCGGGGAGCTGTTTTTT. Protein: CASGRTGSKTGELFF. V usage is TRBV12-5 and J usage is TRBJ2-2; 8 nucleotides align to TRBD1. CDR1 and CDR2 from the germline V gene are LGHNT and FRNRAP. The CDR3 length is 15 residues. V shed 6 bases and J 5 bases; nucleotides not matched to a gene: 8.

This clonotype has just a few counts. CDR3 in amino acids: CASSSDPTVYYEQYF. CDR3 in DNA: TGTGCCAGCAGCTCGGACCCGACGGTATACTACGAGCAGTACTTC. The chain couples TRBV7-2 to TRBJ2-7; D uncertain. V shed 4 bases and J shed 3 bases, with 16 bases lying between them. Germline V CDR1 and CDR2: SGHTA, FQGNSA. The CDR3 contains 15 residues.

In its sample, this clonotype was seen a few times. The chain employs TRBV5-1 and TRBJ2-5, with TRBD1 identical over 8 bases. The CDR3 totals 14 residues. V dropped 7 bases and J dropped 3; count of bases not matched to a gene: 8. Germline V gene lookup returns CDR1 SGHRS and CDR2 YFSETQ. The CDR3 bases are TGCGCCAGCCAGGACAGGGACGGGGAAGAGACCCAGTACTTC. It specifies CASQDRDGEETQYF.

The rearrangement joins TRBV4-2 to TRBJ2-1; D call uncertain. The V end was cut by 5 bases, the J end by 4 bases, with 12 bases between. CDR3 size: 14 residues. Germline-derived CDR1 and CDR2 are LGHNA and YNFKEQ. The CDR3: CASSARPSYNEQFF. In DNA, the CDR3 is TGTGCCAGCAGCGCGAGACCTAGTTACAATGAGCAGTTCTTC.

This clonotype was seen just once. The gene calls are TRBV7-9 and TRBJ1-3, with D hard to call. CDR1 and CDR2 (germline): SEHNR, FQNEAQ (reference sequence). The ends were cut back, 4 bases at V and 0 bases at J, with 13 bases in the middle. There are 16 residues in the CDR3. The CDR3 nucleotides are TGTGCCAGCAGCTCGAACCCCGACAACTCTGGAAACACCATATATTTT. Protein: CASSSNPDNSGNTIYF.

V and J are TRBV5-1 and TRBJ2-3; TRBD1 might be the D (5 bases). This CDR3 comprises 15 residues. V was clipped by 0 bases and J by 4 bases, with 12 bases between them. CDR1 is SGHRS, CDR2 YFSETQ, per germline. This CDR3 reads CASSLGTRVADTQYF. The CDR3 DNA reads as TGCGCCAGCAGCTTGGGGACCAGGGTGGCAGATACGCAGTATTTT.